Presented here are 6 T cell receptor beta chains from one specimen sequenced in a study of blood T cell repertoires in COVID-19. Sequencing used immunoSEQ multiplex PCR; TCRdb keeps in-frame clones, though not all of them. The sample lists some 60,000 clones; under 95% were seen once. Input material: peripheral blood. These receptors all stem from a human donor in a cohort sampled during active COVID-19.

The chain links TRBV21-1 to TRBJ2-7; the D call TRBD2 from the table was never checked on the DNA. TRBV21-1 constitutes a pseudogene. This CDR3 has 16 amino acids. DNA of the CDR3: TGTGCCAGCAGCAAATTGACTAGCGGTTTGTCCTACGAGCAGTACTTC. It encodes CASSKLTSGLSYEQYF.

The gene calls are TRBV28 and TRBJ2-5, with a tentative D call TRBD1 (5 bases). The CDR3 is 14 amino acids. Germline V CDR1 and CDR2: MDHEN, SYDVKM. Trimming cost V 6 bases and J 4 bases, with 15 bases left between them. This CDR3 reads CASSGPGLRETQYF. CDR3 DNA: TGTGCCAGCAGCGGTCCAGGGTTGCGAGAGACCCAGTACTTC.

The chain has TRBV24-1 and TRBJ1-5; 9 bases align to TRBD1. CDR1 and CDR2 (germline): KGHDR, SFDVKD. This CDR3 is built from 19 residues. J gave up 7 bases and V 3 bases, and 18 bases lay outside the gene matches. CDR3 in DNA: TGTGCCACCAGTGATGCGACCGAACACCGGGACAGGGAATTCCAGCCCCAGCATTTT. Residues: CATSDATEHRDREFQPQHF.

CDR3 nucleotide sequence: TGTGCCAGCAGCACTGGACAGGGGGCAGACTATGGCTACACCTTC. Translation gives CASSTGQGADYGYTF. The chain carries TRBV5-4 and TRBJ1-2, with 11 positions matching TRBD1. The CDR3 has 15 amino acids. The ends lost 4 bases at V and 3 bases at J; junction bases unmatched: 5. Germline CDR1 SGHNT, CDR2 YYREEE (reference sequence).

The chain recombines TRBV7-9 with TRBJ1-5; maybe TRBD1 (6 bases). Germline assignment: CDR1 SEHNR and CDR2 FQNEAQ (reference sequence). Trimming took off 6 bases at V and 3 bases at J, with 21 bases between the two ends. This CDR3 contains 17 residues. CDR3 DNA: TGTGCCAGCAGTCAAGATGGGGCAGGGGTGGTCAATCAGCCCCAGCATTTT. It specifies CASSQDGAGVVNQPQHF.

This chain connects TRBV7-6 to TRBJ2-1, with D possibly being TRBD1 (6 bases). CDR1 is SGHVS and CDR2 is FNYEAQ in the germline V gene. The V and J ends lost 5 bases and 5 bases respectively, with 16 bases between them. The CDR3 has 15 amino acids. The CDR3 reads CASSPRTAPNNEQFF. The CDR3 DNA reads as TGTGCCAGCAGCCCACGGACAGCGCCTAACAATGAGCAGTTCTTC.